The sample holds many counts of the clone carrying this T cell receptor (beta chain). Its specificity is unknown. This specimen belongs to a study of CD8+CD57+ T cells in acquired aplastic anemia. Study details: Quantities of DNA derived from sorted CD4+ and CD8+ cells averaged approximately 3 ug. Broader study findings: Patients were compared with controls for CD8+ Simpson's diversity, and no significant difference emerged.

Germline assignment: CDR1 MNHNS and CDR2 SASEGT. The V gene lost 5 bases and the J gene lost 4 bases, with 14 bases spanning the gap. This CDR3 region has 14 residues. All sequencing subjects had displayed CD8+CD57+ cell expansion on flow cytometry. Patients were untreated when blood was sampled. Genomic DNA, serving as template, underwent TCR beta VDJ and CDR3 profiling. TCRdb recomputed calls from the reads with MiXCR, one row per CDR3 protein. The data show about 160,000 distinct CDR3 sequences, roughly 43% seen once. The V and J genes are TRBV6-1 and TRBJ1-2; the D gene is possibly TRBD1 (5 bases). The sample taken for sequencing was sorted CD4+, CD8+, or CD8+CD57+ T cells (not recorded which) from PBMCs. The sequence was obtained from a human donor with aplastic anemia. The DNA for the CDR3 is TGTGCCAGCAGTCCCGTACAGGACTTCTATGGCTACACCTTC. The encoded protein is CASSPVQDFYGYTF.